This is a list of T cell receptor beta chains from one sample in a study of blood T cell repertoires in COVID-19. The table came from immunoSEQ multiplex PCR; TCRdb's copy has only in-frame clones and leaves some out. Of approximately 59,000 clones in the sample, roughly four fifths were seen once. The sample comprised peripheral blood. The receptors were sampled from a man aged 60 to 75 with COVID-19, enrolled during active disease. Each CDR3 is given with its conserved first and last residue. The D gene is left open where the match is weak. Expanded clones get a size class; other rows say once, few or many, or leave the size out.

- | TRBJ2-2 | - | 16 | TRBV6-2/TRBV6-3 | CASTPRGGPGTGELFF | TGTGCCAGCACCCCGAGGGGGGGGCCAGGAACCGGGGAGCTGTTTTTT
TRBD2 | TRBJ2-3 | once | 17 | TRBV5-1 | CASSRRLAGGQSDTQYF | TGCGCCAGCAGCAGACGACTAGCGGGGGGGCAGTCAGATACGCAGTATTTT
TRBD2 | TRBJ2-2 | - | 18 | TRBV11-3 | CASSLDPSGSHYTGELFF | TGTGCCAGCAGCTTGGACCCTAGCGGGAGTCATTACACCGGGGAGCTGTTTTTT
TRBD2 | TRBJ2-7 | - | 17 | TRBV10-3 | CAISDGTSGKRVDEQYF | TGTGCCATCAGCGACGGGACTAGCGGGAAGCGTGTCGACGAGCAGTACTTC
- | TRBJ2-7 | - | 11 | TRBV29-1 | CSATISYEQYF | TGCAGCGCTACTATCTCCTACGAGCAGTACTTC
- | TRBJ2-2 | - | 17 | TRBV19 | CASSIESDGSSTGELFF | TGTGCCAGTAGTATCGAAAGTGACGGGAGCTCGACCGGGGAGCTGTTTTTT
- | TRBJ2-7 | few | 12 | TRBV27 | CASSGDTYEQYF | TGTGCCAGCAGTGGTGACACCTACGAGCAGTACTTC
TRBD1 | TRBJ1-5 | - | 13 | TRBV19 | CATQDRNNQPQHF | TGTGCCACCCAGGACAGGAACAATCAGCCCCAGCATTTT
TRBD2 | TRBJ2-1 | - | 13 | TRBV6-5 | CASSLTSAGGQFF | TGTGCCAGCAGTCTGACTAGCGCGGGAGGGCAGTTCTTC
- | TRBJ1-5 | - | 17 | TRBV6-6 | CASSPQTTFPSNQPQHF | TGTGCCAGCAGTCCCCAGACAACGTTCCCTAGCAATCAGCCCCAGCATTTT
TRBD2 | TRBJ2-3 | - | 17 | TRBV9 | CASSVSGAGGGSDTQYF | TGTGCCAGCAGCGTATCTGGGGCGGGGGGTGGTTCGGATACGCAGTATTTT
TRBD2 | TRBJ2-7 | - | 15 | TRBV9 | CASSVGDGGGYEQYF | TGTGCCAGCAGCGTAGGGGATGGCGGGGGCTACGAGCAGTACTTC
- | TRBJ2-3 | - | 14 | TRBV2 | CASKVGGSTDTQYF | TGTGCCAGCAAGGTAGGGGGAAGCACAGATACGCAGTATTTT
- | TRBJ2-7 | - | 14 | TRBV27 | CATGGSRGRYEQYF | TGTGCCACAGGGGGGAGTAGGGGACGGTACGAGCAGTACTTC
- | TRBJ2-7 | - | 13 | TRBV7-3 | CASSLTNGYEQYF | TGTGCCAGCAGCTTAACGAACGGCTACGAGCAGTACTTC
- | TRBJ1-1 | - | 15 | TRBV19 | CASSIIGQPNTEAFF | TGTGCCAGTAGTATAATTGGGCAGCCGAACACTGAAGCTTTCTTT
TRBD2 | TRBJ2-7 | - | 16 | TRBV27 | CASSPAWREHRYEQYF | TGTGCCAGCAGCCCTGCTTGGCGGGAGCATCGATACGAGCAGTACTTC
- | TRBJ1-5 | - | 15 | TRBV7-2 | CASSLGSGTSQPQHF | TGTGCCAGCAGCTTAGGGTCCGGGACAAGTCAGCCCCAGCATTTT
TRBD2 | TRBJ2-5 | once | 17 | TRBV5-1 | CASSPGLAGGKGETQYF | TGCGCCAGCAGCCCCGGACTAGCGGGGGGGAAAGGGGAGACCCAGTACTTC
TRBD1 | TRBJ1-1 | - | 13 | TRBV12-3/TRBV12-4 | CASSSQGGTEAFF | TGTGCCAGCAGTTCCCAGGGGGGCACTGAAGCTTTCTTT
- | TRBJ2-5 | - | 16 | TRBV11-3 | CASSLGGTGGEETQYF | TGTGCCAGCAGCTTAGGGGGGACGGGCGGGGAAGAGACCCAGTACTTC
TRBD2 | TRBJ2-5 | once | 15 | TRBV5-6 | CASSASGRGQETQYF | TGTGCCAGCTCGGCTAGCGGGAGAGGCCAAGAGACCCAGTACTTC
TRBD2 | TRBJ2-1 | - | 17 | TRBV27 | CASSLSGLAGLHNEQFF | TGTGCCAGCAGTTTATCGGGACTAGCGGGGCTCCACAATGAGCAGTTCTTC
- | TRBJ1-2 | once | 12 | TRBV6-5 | CASSTRQVGYTF | TGTGCCAGCAGTACGCGACAGGTGGGCTACACCTTC
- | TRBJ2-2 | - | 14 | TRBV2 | CASPKGQNTGELFF | TGTGCCAGCCCGAAGGGACAGAACACCGGGGAGCTGTTTTTT
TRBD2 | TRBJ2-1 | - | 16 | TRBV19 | CASSLGLGGYKVEQFF | TGTGCCAGTAGTCTAGGTCTCGGGGGGTATAAGGTTGAGCAGTTCTTC
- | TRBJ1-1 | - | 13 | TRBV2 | CASREAFGGEAFF | TGTGCCAGCAGAGAGGCCTTCGGGGGTGAAGCTTTCTTT
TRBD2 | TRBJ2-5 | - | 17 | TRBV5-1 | CASSLMGRTSAQETQYF | TGCGCCAGCAGCTTAATGGGGCGGACTAGCGCCCAAGAGACCCAGTACTTC
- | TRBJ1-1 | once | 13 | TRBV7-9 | CASSGTQNTEAFF | TGTGCCAGCAGCGGGACACAGAACACTGAAGCTTTCTTT
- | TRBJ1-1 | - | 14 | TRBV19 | CASSKDRSNTEAFF | TGTGCCAGTAGTAAGGACAGATCGAACACTGAAGCTTTCTTT
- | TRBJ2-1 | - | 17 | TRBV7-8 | CASSFYIASSSYNEQFF | TGTGCCAGCAGCTTTTACATAGCTTCCAGCTCCTACAATGAGCAGTTCTTC
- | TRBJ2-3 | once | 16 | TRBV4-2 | CASSMIADLSTDTQYF | TGTGCCAGCAGCATGATAGCGGACCTAAGCACAGATACGCAGTATTTT
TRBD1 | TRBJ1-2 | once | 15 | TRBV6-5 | CASSYSNPRGAGYTF | TGTGCCAGCAGTTACTCGAATCCCAGGGGGGCGGGCTACACCTTC
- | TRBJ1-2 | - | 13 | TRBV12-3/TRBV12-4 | CASKVGRGYGYTF | TGTGCCAGCAAGGTCGGGAGGGGCTATGGCTACACCTTC
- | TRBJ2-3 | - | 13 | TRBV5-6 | CASVGVVPDTQYF | TGTGCCAGCGTAGGGGTTGTTCCAGATACGCAGTATTTT
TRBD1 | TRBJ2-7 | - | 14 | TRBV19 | CASSPGQVTYEQYF | TGTGCCAGTAGCCCGGGACAGGTGACCTACGAGCAGTACTTC
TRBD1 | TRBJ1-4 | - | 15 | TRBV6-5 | CASSRGTGSNEKLFF | TGTGCCAGCAGTAGAGGGACAGGATCTAATGAAAAACTGTTTTTT
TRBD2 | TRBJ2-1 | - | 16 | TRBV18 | CASSPPSGDLYNEQFF | TGTGCCAGCTCACCGCCTAGCGGGGACCTATACAATGAGCAGTTCTTC
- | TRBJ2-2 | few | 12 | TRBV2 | CASGLRPGELFF | TGTGCCAGCGGGCTCCGCCCCGGGGAGCTGTTTTTT
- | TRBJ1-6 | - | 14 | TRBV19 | CASSLFSYNSPLHF | TGTGCCAGTAGTCTCTTCTCCTATAATTCACCCCTCCACTTT
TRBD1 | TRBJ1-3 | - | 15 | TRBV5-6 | CASSDRDRGGNTIYF | TGTGCCAGCAGCGACCGGGACAGGGGTGGAAACACCATATATTTT
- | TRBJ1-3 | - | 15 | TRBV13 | CASSLNRFSGNTIYF | TGTGCCAGCAGCTTAAACAGGTTCTCTGGAAACACCATATATTTT
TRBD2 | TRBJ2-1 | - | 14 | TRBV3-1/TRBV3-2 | CASSNAGAYNEQFF | TGTGCCAGCAGCAACGCGGGGGCCTACAATGAGCAGTTCTTC
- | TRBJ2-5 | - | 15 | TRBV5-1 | CASSYRGFPEETQYF | TGCGCCAGCAGCTATCGGGGGTTCCCGGAGGAGACCCAGTACTTC
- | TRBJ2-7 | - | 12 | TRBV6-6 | CASSYQGNEQYF | TGTGCCAGCAGTTACCAGGGTAACGAGCAGTACTTC
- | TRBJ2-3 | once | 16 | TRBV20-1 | CSASGAMRGNTDTQYF | TGCAGTGCTAGTGGGGCTATGAGGGGGAACACAGATACGCAGTATTTT
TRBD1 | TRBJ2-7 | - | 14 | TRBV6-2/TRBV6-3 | CASSFRTGSYEQYF | TGTGCCAGCAGTTTTCGGACAGGGTCCTACGAGCAGTACTTC
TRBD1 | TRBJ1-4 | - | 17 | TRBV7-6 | CASSLSGQGAPGEKLFF | TGTGCCAGCAGCTTATCGGGACAGGGGGCGCCGGGAGAAAAACTGTTTTTT
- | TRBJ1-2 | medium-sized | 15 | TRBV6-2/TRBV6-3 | CASSYSGGSDYGYTF | TGTGCCAGCAGTTACTCTGGGGGGTCGGACTATGGCTACACCTTC
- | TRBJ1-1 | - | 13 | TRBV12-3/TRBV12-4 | CASSRGEPGKAFF | TGTGCCAGCAGTCGGGGGGAACCGGGGAAGGCTTTCTTT
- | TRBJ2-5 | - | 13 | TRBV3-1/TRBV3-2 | CASSRAGQETQYF | TGTGCCAGCAGCCGGGCGGGGCAAGAGACCCAGTACTTC
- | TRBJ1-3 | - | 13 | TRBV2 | CASRVDSGNTIYF | TGTGCCAGCAGAGTGGACAGTGGAAACACCATATATTTT
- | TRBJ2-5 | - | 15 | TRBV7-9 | CASSLASGHQETQYF | TGTGCCAGCAGCTTAGCTAGCGGCCATCAAGAGACCCAGTACTTC
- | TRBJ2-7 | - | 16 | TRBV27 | CASSLSLAKSTYEQYF | TGTGCCAGCAGTTTATCGTTGGCAAAATCAACCTACGAGCAGTACTTC
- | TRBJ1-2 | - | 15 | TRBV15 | CATSRDQGRSSGYTF | TGTGCCACCAGCAGAGATCAGGGCCGGTCGAGCGGCTACACCTTC